This T cell receptor beta chain was documented in a study of radiation and T cells in renal cell carcinoma. Some clones are missing from TCRdb's copy, which holds only in-frame ones; the method was immunoSEQ multiplex PCR. The data contain some 75,000 clones, roughly 87% of them singletons. This clone was recorded a few times. Its matching antigen is unknown. Whole-study findings and limits: Pretreatment tumor biopsies were lacking, so baseline clonotypes are unknown.

Noted time point: blood 2 weeks post-SBRT. As for treatment: 15 Gy SBRT to primary tumor, nephrectomy 4 weeks later. The sequencing here drew on blood, taken from a patient whose treatment included radiotherapy and nephrectomy. The clonotype originates from a man between 60 and 70 years old with renal cell carcinoma.

The CDR3 DNA is TGTGCCAGTAGTATCGGGAGATGGGGGGAGCAGTTCTTC. Translating gives CASSIGRWGEQFF. J is TRBJ2-1 and V is TRBV19; maybe TRBD2 (6 bases). V lost 3 bases and J 10 bases, leaving 13 bases between the germline ends. CDR1 is LNHDA, CDR2 SQIVND, per germline (reference sequence). This CDR3 has 13 residues.